Reported below is one T cell receptor beta chain. This specimen belongs to a study of cytomegalovirus exposure and HLA in healthy donors. The PCR ran on 60 Vbeta and 13 Jbeta primers. Clones were read by immunoSEQ multiplex PCR, and TCRdb kept only the in-frame ones, dropping some. The listing records 60,000 or so clones. The V end lost 4 bases, the J end lost 3 bases, and 14 bases lay between the germline ends. The CDR3 runs 14 residues. Germline V gene lookup returns CDR1 SQVTM and CDR2 ANQGSEA. J is TRBJ2-3 and V is TRBV29-1; D is uncertain. The sequenced material came from PBMCs. The receptor's source is a young woman in good health and CMV-seronegative. DNA for the CDR3: TGCAGCGTTGCCACGTCGGTATGGACAGATACGCAGTATTTT. The encoded protein is CSVATSVWTDTQYF.